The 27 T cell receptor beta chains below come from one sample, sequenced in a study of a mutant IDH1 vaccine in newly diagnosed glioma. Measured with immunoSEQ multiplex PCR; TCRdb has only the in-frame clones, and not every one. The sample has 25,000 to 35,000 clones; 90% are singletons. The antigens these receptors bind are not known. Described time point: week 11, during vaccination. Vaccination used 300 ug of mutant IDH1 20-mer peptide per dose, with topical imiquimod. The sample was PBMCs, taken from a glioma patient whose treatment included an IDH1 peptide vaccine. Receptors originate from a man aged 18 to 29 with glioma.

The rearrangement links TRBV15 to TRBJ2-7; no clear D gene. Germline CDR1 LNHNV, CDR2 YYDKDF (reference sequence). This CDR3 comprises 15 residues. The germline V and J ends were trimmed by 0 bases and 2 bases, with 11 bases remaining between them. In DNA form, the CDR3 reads TGTGCCACCAGCAGAGATCTCGGCAGCACCTACGAGCAGTACTTC. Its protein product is CATSRDLGSTYEQYF.

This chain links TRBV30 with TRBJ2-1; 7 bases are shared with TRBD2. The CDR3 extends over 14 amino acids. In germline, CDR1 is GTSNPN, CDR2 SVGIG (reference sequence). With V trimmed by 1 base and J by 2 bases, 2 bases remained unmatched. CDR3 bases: TGTGCCTGGAGTGCAGGGACTACCTACAATGAGCAGTTCTTC. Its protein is CAWSAGTTYNEQFF.

CDR3: CASSTSNYGYTF. The CDR3, as DNA: TGCGCCAGCAGCACTTCTAACTATGGCTACACCTTC. The V call is TRBV5-1, the J call TRBJ1-2; D gene ambiguous. The CDR3 sequence is 12 residues long. The V end was cut by 4 bases, the J end by 0 bases, with 4 bases between. Germline V gene lookup returns CDR1 SGHRS and CDR2 YFSETQ.

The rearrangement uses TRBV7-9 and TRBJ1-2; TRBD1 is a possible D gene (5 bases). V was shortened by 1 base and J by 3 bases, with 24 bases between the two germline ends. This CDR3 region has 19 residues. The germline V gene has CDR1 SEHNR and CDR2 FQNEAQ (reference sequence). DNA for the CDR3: TGTGCCAGCAGCTTAGGGGAGGGGTCTCTTTCCAGGGCTGACTATGGCTACACCTTC. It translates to CASSLGEGSLSRADYGYTF.

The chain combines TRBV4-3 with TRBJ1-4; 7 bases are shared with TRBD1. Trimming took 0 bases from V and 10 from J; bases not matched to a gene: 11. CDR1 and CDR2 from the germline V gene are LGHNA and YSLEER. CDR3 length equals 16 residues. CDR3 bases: TGCGCCAGCAGCCAAGATGGGGGGACAGCTGCTGGAAAACTGTTTTTT. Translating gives CASSQDGGTAAGKLFF.

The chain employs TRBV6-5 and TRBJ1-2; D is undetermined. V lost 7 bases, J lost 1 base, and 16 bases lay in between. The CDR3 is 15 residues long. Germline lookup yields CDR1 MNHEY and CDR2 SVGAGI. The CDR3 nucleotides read TGTGCCAGCACCCCCCGGGGTTCGGTTAACTATGGCTACACCTTC. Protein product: CASTPRGSVNYGYTF.

CDR3 nucleotide sequence: TGCGCCAGCAGCTCGGGACAGGTTAATGAAAAACTGTTTTTT. It yields the protein CASSSGQVNEKLFF. The V and J genes are TRBV5-1 and TRBJ1-4, with 8 bases fitting TRBD1. V was pared by 3 bases and J by 4 bases, with 2 bases of the junction left unmatched. CDR1 and CDR2 (germline): SGHRS, YFSETQ. The CDR3 extends over 14 amino acids.

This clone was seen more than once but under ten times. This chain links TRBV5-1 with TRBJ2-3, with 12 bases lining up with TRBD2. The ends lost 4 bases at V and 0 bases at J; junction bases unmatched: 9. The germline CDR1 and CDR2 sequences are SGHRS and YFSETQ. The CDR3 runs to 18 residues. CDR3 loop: CASSAGLAGPKSTDTQYF. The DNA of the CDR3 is TGCGCCAGCAGCGCTGGACTAGCGGGACCTAAAAGCACAGATACGCAGTATTTT.

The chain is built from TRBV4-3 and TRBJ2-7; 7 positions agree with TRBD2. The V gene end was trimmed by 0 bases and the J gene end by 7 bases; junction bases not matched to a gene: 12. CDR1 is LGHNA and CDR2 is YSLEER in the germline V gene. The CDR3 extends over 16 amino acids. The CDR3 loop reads CASSQDLLASGREQYF. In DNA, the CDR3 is TGCGCCAGCAGCCAAGATTTACTAGCGTCGGGGAGGGAGCAGTACTTC.

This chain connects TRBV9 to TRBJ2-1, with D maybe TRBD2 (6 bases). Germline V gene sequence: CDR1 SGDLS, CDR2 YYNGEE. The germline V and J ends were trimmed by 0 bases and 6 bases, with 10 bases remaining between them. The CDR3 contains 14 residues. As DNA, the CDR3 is TGTGCCAGCAGCGTAGGCCAGCGGGTCAATGAGCAGTTCTTC. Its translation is CASSVGQRVNEQFF.

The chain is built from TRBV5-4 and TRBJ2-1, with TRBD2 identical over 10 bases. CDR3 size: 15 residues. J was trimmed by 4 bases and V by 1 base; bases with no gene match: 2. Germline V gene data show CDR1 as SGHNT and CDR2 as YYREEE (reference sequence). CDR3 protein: CASSLPAGGYNEQFF. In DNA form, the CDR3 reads TGTGCCAGCAGCTTGCCAGCGGGAGGGTACAATGAGCAGTTCTTC. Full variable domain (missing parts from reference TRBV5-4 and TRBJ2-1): ETGVTQSPTHLIKTRGQQVTLRCSSQSGHNTVSWYQQALGQGPQFIFQYYREEENGRGNFPPRFSGLQFPNYSSELNVNALELDDSALYLCASSLPAGGYNEQFFGPGTRLTVL.

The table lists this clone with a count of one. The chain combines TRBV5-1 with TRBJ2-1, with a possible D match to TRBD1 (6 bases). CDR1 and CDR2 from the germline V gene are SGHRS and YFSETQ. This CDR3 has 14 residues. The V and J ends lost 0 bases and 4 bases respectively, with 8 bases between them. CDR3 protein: CASSLGQGYNEQFF. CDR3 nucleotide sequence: TGCGCCAGCAGCTTGGGGCAGGGGTACAATGAGCAGTTCTTC.

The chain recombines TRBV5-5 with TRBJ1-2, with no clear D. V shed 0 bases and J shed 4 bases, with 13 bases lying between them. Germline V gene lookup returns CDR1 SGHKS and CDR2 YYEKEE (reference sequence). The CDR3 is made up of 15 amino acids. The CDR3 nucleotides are TGTGCCAGCAGCTTGGAGTTTACAGACCCCTATGGCTACACCTTC. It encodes CASSLEFTDPYGYTF.

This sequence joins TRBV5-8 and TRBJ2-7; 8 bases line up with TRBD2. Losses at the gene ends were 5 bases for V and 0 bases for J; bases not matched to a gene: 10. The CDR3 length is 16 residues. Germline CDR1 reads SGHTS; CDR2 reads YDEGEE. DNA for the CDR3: TGTGCCAGCAGGCGGGATGTAGCGGGAAGCTCCTACGAGCAGTACTTC. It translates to CASRRDVAGSSYEQYF.

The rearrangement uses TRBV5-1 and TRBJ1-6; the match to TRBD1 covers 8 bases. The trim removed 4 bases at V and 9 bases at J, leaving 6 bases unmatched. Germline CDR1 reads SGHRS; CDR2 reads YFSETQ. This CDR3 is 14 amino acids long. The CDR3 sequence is CASSPDRGGSPLHF. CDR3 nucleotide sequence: TGCGCCAGCAGCCCCGACAGGGGAGGTTCACCCCTCCACTTT.

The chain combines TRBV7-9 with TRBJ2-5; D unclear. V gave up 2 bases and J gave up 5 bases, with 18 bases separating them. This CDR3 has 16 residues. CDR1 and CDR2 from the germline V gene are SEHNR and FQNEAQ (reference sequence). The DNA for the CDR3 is TGTGCCAGCAGCTTAACGGTTTTTGGTTTGTCGGAGACCCAGTACTTC. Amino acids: CASSLTVFGLSETQYF.

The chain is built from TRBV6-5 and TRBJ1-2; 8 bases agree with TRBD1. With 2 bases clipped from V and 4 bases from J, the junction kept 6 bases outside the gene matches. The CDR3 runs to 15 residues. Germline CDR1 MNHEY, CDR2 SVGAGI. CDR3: CASSYRDRTPYGYTF. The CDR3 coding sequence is TGTGCCAGCAGTTACCGGGACAGGACCCCCTATGGCTACACCTTC.

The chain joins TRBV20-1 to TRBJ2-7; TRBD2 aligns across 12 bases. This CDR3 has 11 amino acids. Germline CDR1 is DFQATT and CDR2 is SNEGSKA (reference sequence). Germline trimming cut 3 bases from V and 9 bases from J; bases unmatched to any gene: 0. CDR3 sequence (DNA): TGCAGTGCTAGGACTAGCGGGAGGCAGTACTTC. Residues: CSARTSGRQYF.

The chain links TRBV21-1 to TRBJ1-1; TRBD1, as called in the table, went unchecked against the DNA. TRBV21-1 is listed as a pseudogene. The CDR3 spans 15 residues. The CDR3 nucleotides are TGTGCCAGCAGCAAGGCTGGACAGGGGGACGATGAAGCTTTCTTT. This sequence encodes CASSKAGQGDDEAFF.

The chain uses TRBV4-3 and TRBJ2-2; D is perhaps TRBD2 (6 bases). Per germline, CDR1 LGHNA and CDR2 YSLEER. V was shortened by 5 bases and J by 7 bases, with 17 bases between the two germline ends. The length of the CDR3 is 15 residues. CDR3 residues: CASSFGGSSRGELFF. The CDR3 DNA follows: TGCGCCAGCAGCTTTGGGGGGTCTTCCCGCGGGGAGCTGTTTTTT.

CDR3 nucleotides: TGTGCCAGCAGCCAAGATGGTTCCCACTCTGGGGCCAACGTCCTGACTTTC. This gives the protein CASSQDGSHSGANVLTF. This chain links TRBV4-2 with TRBJ2-6; unclear D gene. V was shortened by 0 bases and J by 0 bases, with 9 bases between the two germline ends. The CDR3 is made up of 17 amino acids. CDR1 and CDR2 (germline): LGHNA, YNFKEQ.

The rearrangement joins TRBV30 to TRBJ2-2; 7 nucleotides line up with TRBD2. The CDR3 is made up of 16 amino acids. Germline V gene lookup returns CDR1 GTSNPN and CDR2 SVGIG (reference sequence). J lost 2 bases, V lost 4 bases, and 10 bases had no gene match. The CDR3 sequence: CAWTGGWGRNTGELFF. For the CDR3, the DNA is TGTGCCTGGACGGGGGGTTGGGGGAGAAACACCGGGGAGCTGTTTTTT.

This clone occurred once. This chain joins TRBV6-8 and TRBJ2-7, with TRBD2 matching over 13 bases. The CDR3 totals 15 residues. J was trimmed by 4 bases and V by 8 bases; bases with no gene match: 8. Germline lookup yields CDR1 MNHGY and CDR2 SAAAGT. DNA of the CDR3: TGTGCCAGCTTTGGGACTAGCGGGACCAGTTACGAGCAGTACTTC. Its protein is CASFGTSGTSYEQYF.

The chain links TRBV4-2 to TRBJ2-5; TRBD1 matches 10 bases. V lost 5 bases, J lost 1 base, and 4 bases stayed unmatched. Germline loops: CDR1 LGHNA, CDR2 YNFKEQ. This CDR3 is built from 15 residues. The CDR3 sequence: CASSGRDRGQETQYF. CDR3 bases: TGTGCCAGCAGCGGCCGGGACAGGGGCCAAGAGACCCAGTACTTC.

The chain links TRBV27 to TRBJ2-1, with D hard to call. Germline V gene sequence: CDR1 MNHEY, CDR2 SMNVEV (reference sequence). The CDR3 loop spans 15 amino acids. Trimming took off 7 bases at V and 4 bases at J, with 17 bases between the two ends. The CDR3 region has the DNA TGTGCCAGCACCCTTTACGACCCTCGATACAATGAGCAGTTCTTC. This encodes CASTLYDPRYNEQFF.

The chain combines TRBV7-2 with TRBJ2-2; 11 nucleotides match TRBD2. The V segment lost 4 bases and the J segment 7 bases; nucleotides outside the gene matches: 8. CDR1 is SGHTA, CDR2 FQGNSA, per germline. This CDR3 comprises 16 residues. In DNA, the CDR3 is TGTGCCAGCAGCTCCCTTAGCGGGAGGGTCGTCGGGGAGCTGTTTTTT. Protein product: CASSSLSGRVVGELFF.

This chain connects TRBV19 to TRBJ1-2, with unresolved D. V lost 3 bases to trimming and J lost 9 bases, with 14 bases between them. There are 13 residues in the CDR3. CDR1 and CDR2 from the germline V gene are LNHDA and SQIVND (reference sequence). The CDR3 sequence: CASSIYSEGSYTF. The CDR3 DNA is TGTGCCAGTAGTATCTATTCAGAGGGCAGCTACACCTTC.